This paragraph reports one T cell receptor (beta chain). This sample was taken from a study of T cell changes during pregnancy in multiple sclerosis. The J segment lost 6 bases and the V segment lost 6 bases, leaving 9 bases of the junction unmatched. This CDR3 is built from 15 residues. Germline assignment: CDR1 MNHEY and CDR2 SVGAGI. This table comes from immunoSEQ multiplex PCR, and its TCRdb copy is limited to in-frame clones, with some not included. The sample holds around 59,000 clones, about 91% seen once. This specimen consisted of peripheral blood, obtained in the first trimester of pregnancy. The J gene is TRBJ2-1, the V gene TRBV6-5, with TRBD1 identical over 9 bases. The receptor comes from a female donor with multiple sclerosis, enrolled in a pregnancy study. The CDR3 DNA reads as TGTGCCAGCAGCCACACCGGGACAGGGAGCAATGAGCAGTTCTTC. This translates into CASSHTGTGSNEQFF.